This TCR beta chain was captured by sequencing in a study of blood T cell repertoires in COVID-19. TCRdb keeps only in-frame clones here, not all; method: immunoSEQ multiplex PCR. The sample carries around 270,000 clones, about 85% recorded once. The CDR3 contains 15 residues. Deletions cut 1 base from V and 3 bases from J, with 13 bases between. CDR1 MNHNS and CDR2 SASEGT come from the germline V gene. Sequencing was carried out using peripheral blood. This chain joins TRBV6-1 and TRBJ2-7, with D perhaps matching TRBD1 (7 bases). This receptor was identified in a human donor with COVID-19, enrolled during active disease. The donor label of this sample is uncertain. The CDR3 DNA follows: TGTGCCAGCAGTGAAGGCGGGACAGACCTCTACGAGCAGTACTTC. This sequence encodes CASSEGGTDLYEQYF.